Presented here are 21 T cell receptor beta chains from one specimen sequenced in a study of breast tumors, draining lymph nodes, adjacent tissues. Breast cancer patients provided tissue from their axillary draining lymph nodes. One entry per CDR3 protein, called by TCRdb with MiXCR from the multiplex PCR reads. The sample includes 200,000 to 300,000 distinct CDR3 sequences, 30% to 35% of them seen just once. Sequenced material: axillary lymph node tissue. The origin of the receptors is a female donor with breast cancer. Some clones in this sample may be carry-over from other donors' samples.

As concerns this clonotype: An end of the junction does not agree with germline; a read error may underlie this. The chain couples TRBV15 to TRBJ1-2, with TRBD1 matching 7 bases. The CDR3 spans 16 residues. Germline CDR1 and CDR2: LNHNV and YYDKDF (reference sequence). The CDR3 loop reads CAASRVTWDRNYGYTF. The CDR3 region has the DNA TGTGCCGCCAGCAGAGTAACGTGGGACAGAAACTATGGCTACACCTTC.

This clonotype showed up many times. The chain recombines TRBV24-1 with TRBJ2-1; 13 nucleotides line up with TRBD2. The CDR3 loop spans 14 amino acids. Germline V gene sequence: CDR1 KGHDR, CDR2 SFDVKD. Trimming at V came to 7 bases and at J to 6 bases, leaving 2 bases not matched to a gene. CDR3 DNA sequence: TGTGCCACCAGAGGGACTAGCGGGATCAATGAGCAGTTCTTC. Protein product: CATRGTSGINEQFF.

Only a few counts were recorded for this clonotype. The chain carries TRBV6-1 and TRBJ2-7, with TRBD1 matching 9 bases. CDR3 size: 16 residues. The trim removed 5 bases at V and 5 bases at J, leaving 13 bases unmatched. Germline loops: CDR1 MNHNS, CDR2 SASEGT. The CDR3 sequence is CASSIRQGVREDEQYF. The CDR3 DNA sequence: TGTGCCAGCAGTATACGACAGGGGGTCAGGGAAGACGAGCAGTACTTC.

This clonotype appeared a single time. This may be a read error, as it is one base from a much larger clone. The J gene is TRBJ2-7, the V gene TRBV5-6; D remains ambiguous. The germline gives CDR1 SGHDT, CDR2 YYEEEE. This CDR3 comprises 15 residues. The CDR3 loop is CTSSFDPSSSYEQYF. The CDR3 DNA follows: TGTACCAGCAGCTTTGACCCATCAAGCTCCTACGAGCAGTACTTC. The whole variable domain, filled in from reference TRBV5-6 and TRBJ2-7, reads DAGVTQSPTHLIKTRGQQVTLRCSPKSGHDTVSWYQQALGQGPQFIFQYYEEEERQRGNFPDRFSGHQFPNYSSELNVNALLLGDSALYLCTSSFDPSSSYEQYFGPGTRLTVT.

The chain has TRBV6-2 or TRBV6-3 and TRBJ2-1, with a possible D match to TRBD2 (6 bases). Germline CDR1 is MNHEY and CDR2 is SVGEGT. V was pared by 6 bases and J by 6 bases, with 15 bases between. The CDR3 is made up of 14 amino acids. In DNA form, the CDR3 reads TGTGCCAGCAGGAGAGAACTAGCAGTCAATGAGCAGTTCTTC. Protein product: CASRRELAVNEQFF.

This clonotype was picked up one time. This chain connects TRBV28 to TRBJ2-2, with D unclear. Looked up from germline, CDR1 is MDHEN and CDR2 is SYDVKM. V gave up 0 bases and J gave up 2 bases, with 4 bases separating them. This CDR3 region has 14 residues. The CDR3 is CASSLWQNTGELFF. Written as DNA, the CDR3 is TGTGCCAGCAGTTTATGGCAAAACACCGGGGAGCTGTTTTTT.

This clonotype was found many times. The V and J genes are TRBV28 and TRBJ1-6; D remains ambiguous. V lost 2 bases to trimming and J lost 5 bases, with 7 bases between them. Germline V lookup: CDR1 MDHEN, CDR2 SYDVKM. The CDR3 runs 14 residues. The chain's CDR3 is CASSLVGNNSPLHF. The CDR3 DNA follows: TGTGCCAGCAGTTTAGTAGGAAATAATTCACCCCTCCACTTT.

The chain employs TRBV20-1 and TRBJ1-4, with D hard to call. The length of the CDR3 is 13 residues. V was shortened by 4 bases and J by 3 bases, with 9 bases between the two germline ends. Germline V CDR1 and CDR2: DFQATT, SNEGSKA (reference sequence). The CDR3 loop is CSAMAGANEKLFF. For the CDR3, the DNA is TGCAGTGCTATGGCGGGAGCTAATGAAAAACTGTTTTTT.

This clonotype showed up many times. This chain joins TRBV7-2 and TRBJ2-5, with D perhaps TRBD2 (5 bases). V was trimmed by 5 bases and J by 4 bases, leaving 11 bases between them. Germline V gene data show CDR1 as SGHTA and CDR2 as FQGNSA. The CDR3 is made up of 13 amino acids. In DNA, the CDR3 is TGTGCCAGCAGCAACCGGGCGGGAGAGACCCAGTACTTC. Translated: CASSNRAGETQYF.

V is TRBV3-1 and J is TRBJ2-1; TRBD1 matches 9 bases. CDR3 size: 15 residues. CDR1 is LGHDT, CDR2 YNNKEL, per germline (reference sequence). Trimming at V came to 5 bases and at J to 7 bases, leaving 9 bases not matched to a gene. CDR3 nucleotides: TGTGCCAGCAGCGACCCGGGACAGGGATTGAATGAGCAGTTCTTC. Encoded protein: CASSDPGQGLNEQFF.

On this clonotype itself: A much larger clone sits a single nucleotide away, making a read error possible. The chain uses TRBV20-1 and TRBJ2-1; 13 bases are a match to TRBD2. The CDR3 runs 18 residues. V gave up 6 bases and J gave up 3 bases; unmatched junction bases: 14. CDR1 and CDR2 (germline): DFQATT, SNEGSKA (reference sequence). The CDR3 DNA follows: TGCAGTGCGTTTATAGGACTAGCGGGAGCTAAACTCTACAATGAGCAGTTCTTC. This translates into CSAFIGLAGAKLYNEQFF.

Details on this clonotype: This may stem from a read error, because a much larger clone lies one nucleotide away. V and J are TRBV5-6 and TRBJ2-6; D call uncertain. CDR1 and CDR2 (germline): SGHDT, YYEEEE. This CDR3 contains 18 residues. V was cut by 0 bases and J by 1 base, with 14 bases left in between. The DNA for the CDR3 is TGTGCCAGCAGCTTGGGTGCCACGGCCGATTCTGGGGCCAACGTCCTGACTTTC. It specifies CASSLGATADSGANVLTF.

This clonotype was found many times. V is TRBV5-1 and J is TRBJ2-7, with D perhaps TRBD1 (6 bases). The CDR3 is made up of 12 amino acids. Germline-derived CDR1 and CDR2 are SGHRS and YFSETQ. V gave up 2 bases and J gave up 5 bases, with 8 bases separating them. CDR3 DNA sequence: TGCGCCAGCAGCTTTGGGGGCAACGAGCAGTACTTC. This encodes CASSFGGNEQYF. The full variable domain, its missing parts supplied by reference TRBV5-1 and TRBJ2-7, is KAGVTQTPRYLIKTRGQQVTLSCSPISGHRSVSWYQQTPGQGLQFLFEYFSETQRNKGNFPGRFSGRQFSNSRSEMNVSTLELGDSALYLCASSFGGNEQYFGPGTRLTVT.

This clonotype has ten or more counts. The chain joins TRBV20-1 to TRBJ2-1; TRBD1 matches 9 bases. CDR1 is DFQATT and CDR2 is SNEGSKA in the germline V gene (reference sequence). The CDR3 totals 15 residues. The junction had 10 bases not matched to a gene; V was cut back by 6 bases and J by 4 bases. CDR3 loop: CSARPGQGGYNEQFF. In nucleotides, the CDR3 is TGCAGTGCCAGACCGGGACAGGGAGGTTACAATGAGCAGTTCTTC.

This clonotype has at least ten counts. This chain connects TRBV10-1 to TRBJ2-2, with 7 bases lining up with TRBD2. Germline V gene sequence: CDR1 WNHNN, CDR2 SYGVQD (reference sequence). V dropped 4 bases and J dropped 1; count of bases not matched to a gene: 6. The CDR3 has 16 residues. The CDR3 DNA follows: TGCGCCAGCAGTGTGATGGCTAGCGGGAACACCGGGGAGCTGTTTTTT. It translates to CASSVMASGNTGELFF.

This clonotype was found many times. This rearrangement joins TRBV5-6 to TRBJ2-5; D is tentatively TRBD1 or TRBD2 (6 bases each). The CDR3 totals 15 residues. V was trimmed by 1 base and J by 1 base, leaving 11 bases between them. CDR1 is SGHDT, CDR2 YYEEEE, per germline. CDR3 coding DNA: TGTGCCAGCAGCTTGAGAGGAGGGGGCCAAGAGACCCAGTACTTC. This encodes CASSLRGGGQETQYF. Full variable domain (outside the CDR3, taken from reference TRBV5-6 and TRBJ2-5): DAGVTQSPTHLIKTRGQQVTLRCSPKSGHDTVSWYQQALGQGPQFIFQYYEEEERQRGNFPDRFSGHQFPNYSSELNVNALLLGDSALYLCASSLRGGGQETQYFGPGTRLLVL.

CDR3 amino acids: CSARDVGGSAYEQFF. CDR3 nucleotides: TGCAGTGCTAGAGATGTTGGCGGGAGTGCCTATGAGCAGTTCTTC. The chain combines TRBV20-1 with TRBJ2-1; 7 bases fit TRBD2. Per germline, CDR1 DFQATT and CDR2 SNEGSKA (reference sequence). J was trimmed by 8 bases and V by 0 bases; bases with no gene match: 10. This CDR3 has 15 amino acids.

This clonotype was counted a single time. The junction and the germline gene differ at one end; a read error may be behind it. V usage is TRBV15 and J usage is TRBJ2-5; D possibly uses TRBD1 or TRBD2 (6 bases each). The CDR3 is 18 amino acids. Germline lookup yields CDR1 LNHNV and CDR2 YYDKDF (reference sequence). This CDR3 is CATSREGLGGRDQETQYF. CDR3 in DNA: TGTGCCACCAGCAGAGAAGGGCTCGGGGGCCGTGACCAAGAGACCCAGTACTTT.

There are many counts of this clonotype. This rearrangement joins TRBV5-1 to TRBJ2-7; 10 bases line up with TRBD2. CDR1 is SGHRS and CDR2 is YFSETQ in the germline V gene. V trimming: 2 bases; J trimming: 3 bases; junction bases outside the gene matches: 8. The CDR3 covers 16 residues. The CDR3 sequence: CASSFSLAGVFYEQYF. In nucleotides, the CDR3 is TGCGCCAGCAGCTTCTCTCTAGCGGGAGTCTTCTACGAGCAGTACTTC.

The sample holds a few counts of this clonotype. Being one base from a much bigger clone, this may be a read error. The rearrangement joins TRBV12-3 or TRBV12-4 to TRBJ2-1, with 9 bases matching TRBD2. The J segment lost 8 bases and the V segment lost 9 bases, leaving 14 bases of the junction unmatched. The CDR3 totals 15 residues. The CDR3 region is CASRFGREGLDEQFF. The CDR3 coding sequence is TGTGCCAGTCGATTCGGGCGGGAGGGTCTAGATGAGCAGTTCTTC.

This clonotype was counted many times. The chain joins TRBV11-2 to TRBJ2-7; 7 nucleotides line up with TRBD1. The germline V gene has CDR1 SGHAT and CDR2 FQNNGV. This CDR3 is 16 amino acids long. Losses at the gene ends were 5 bases for V and 5 bases for J; bases not matched to a gene: 15. The CDR3 spells CASSPTPQTGINEQYF. The DNA of the CDR3 is TGTGCCAGCAGCCCCACTCCTCAGACAGGGATCAACGAGCAGTACTTC.